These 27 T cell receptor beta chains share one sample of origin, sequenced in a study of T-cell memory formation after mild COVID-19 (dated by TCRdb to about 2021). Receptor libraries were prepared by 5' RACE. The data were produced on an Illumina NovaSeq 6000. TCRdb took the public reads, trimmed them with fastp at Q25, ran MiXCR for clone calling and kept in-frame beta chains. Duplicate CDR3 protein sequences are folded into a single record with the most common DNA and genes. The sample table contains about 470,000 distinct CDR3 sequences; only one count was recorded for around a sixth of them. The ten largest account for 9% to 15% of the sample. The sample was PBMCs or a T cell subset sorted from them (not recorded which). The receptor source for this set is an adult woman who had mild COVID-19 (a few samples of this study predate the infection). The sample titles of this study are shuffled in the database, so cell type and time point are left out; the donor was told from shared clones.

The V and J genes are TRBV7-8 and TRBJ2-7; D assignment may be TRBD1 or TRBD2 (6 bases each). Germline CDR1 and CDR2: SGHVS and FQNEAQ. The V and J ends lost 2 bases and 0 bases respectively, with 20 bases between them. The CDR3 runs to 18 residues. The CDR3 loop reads CASSLRAGQGTDSYEQYF. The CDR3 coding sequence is TGTGCCAGCAGCTTAAGGGCGGGGCAGGGGACGGACTCCTACGAGCAGTACTTC.

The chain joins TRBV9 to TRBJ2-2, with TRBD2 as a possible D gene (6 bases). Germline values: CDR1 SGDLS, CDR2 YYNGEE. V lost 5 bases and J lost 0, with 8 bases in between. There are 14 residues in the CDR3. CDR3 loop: CASRTRTNTGELFF. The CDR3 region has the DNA TGTGCCAGCAGGACTAGAACGAACACCGGGGAGCTGTTTTTT.

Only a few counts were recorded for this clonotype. CDR3 region: CASLIEGPYEQYF. In DNA, the CDR3 is TGTGCCAGCTTGATAGAGGGGCCCTACGAGCAGTACTTC. V usage is TRBV6-1 and J usage is TRBJ2-7; perhaps D is TRBD1 or TRBD2 (5 bases each). V lost 8 bases to trimming and J lost 2 bases, with 13 bases between them. Germline assignment: CDR1 MNHNS and CDR2 SASEGT. The CDR3 spans 13 residues.

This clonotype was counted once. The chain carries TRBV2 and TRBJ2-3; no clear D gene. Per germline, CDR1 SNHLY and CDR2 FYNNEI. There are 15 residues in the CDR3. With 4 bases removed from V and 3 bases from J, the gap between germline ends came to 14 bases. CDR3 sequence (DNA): TGTGCCAGCAGTGGCACAACCCGGCGAACAGATACGCAGTATTTT. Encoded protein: CASSGTTRRTDTQYF.

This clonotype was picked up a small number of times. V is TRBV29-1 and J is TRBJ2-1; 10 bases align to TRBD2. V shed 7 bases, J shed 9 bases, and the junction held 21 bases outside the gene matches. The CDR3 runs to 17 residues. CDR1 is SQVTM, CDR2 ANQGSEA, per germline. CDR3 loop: CSAPRGLTSGIGSEQFF. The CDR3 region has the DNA TGCAGCGCCCCGAGGGGGCTTACTAGCGGGATTGGAAGTGAGCAGTTCTTC.

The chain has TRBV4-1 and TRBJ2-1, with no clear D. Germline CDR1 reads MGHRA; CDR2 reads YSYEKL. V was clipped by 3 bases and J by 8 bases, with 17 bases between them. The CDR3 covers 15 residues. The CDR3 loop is CASSHSMPPSDEQFF. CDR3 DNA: TGCGCCAGCAGCCATTCAATGCCACCCTCCGATGAGCAGTTCTTC.

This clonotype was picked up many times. CDR3 bases: TGTGCCAGCAGCTTAGAAAGTAACGAGCAGTTCTTC. This translates into CASSLESNEQFF. The chain uses TRBV7-6 and TRBJ2-1; D is undetermined. The germline gives CDR1 SGHVS, CDR2 FNYEAQ. CDR3 size: 12 residues. Trimming pared 1 base from V and 10 bases from J, leaving 8 bases between.

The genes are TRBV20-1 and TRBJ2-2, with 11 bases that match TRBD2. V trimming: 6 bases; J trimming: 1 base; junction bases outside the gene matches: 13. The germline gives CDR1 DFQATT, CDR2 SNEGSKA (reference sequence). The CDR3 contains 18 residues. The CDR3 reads CSAQSSGGITWNTGELFF. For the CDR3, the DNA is TGCAGTGCGCAGTCTAGCGGGGGGATCACTTGGAACACCGGGGAGCTGTTTTTT.

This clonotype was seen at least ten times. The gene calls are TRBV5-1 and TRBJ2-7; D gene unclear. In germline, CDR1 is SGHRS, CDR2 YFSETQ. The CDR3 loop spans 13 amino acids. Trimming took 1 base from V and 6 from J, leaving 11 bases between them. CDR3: CASSLSSGREQYF. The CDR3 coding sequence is TGCGCCAGCAGCTTGTCGTCTGGACGCGAGCAGTACTTC.

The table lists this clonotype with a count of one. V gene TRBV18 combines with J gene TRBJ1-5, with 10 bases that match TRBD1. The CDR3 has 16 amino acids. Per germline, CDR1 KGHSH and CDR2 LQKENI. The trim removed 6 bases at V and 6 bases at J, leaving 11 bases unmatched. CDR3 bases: TGTGCCAGCTCTCTCGTGACAGGGGGCGGCGGTCAGCCCCAGCATTTT. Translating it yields CASSLVTGGGGQPQHF. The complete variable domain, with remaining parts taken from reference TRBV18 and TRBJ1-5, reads NAGVMQNPRHLVRRRGQEARLRCSPMKGHSHVYWYRQLPEEGLKFMVYLQKENIIDESGMPKERFSAEFPKEGPSILRIQQVVRGDSAAYFCASSLVTGGGGQPQHFGDGTRLSIL.

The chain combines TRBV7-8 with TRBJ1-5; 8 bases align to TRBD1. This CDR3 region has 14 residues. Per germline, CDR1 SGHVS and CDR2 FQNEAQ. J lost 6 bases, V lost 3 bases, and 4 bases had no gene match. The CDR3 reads CASSFNRGTQPQHF. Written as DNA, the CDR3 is TGTGCCAGCAGCTTTAACAGGGGGACTCAGCCCCAGCATTTT.

The CDR3 nucleotides are TGTGCCAGCAGTTCCCAGGACAGGGGGTACCTCAATCAGCCCCAGCATTTT. Amino acid sequence: CASSSQDRGYLNQPQHF. V is TRBV12-3 or TRBV12-4 and J is TRBJ1-5; TRBD1 matches at 10 bases. This CDR3 contains 17 residues. Trimming took 4 bases from V and 3 from J; bases not matched to a gene: 9.

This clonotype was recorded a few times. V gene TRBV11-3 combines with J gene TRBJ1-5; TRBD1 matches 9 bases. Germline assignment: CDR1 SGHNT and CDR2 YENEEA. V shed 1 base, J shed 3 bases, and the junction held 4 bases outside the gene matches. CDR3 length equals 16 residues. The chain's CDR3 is CASSLGRDRVNQPQHF. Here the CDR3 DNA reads TGTGCCAGCAGCTTAGGCCGGGACAGGGTCAATCAGCCCCAGCATTTT.

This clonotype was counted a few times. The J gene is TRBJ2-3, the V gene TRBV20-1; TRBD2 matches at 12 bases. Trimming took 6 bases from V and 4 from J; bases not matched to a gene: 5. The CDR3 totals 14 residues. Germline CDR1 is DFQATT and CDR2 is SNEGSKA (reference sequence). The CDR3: CSAYPSGGADTQYF. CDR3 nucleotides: TGCAGTGCGTACCCTAGCGGGGGGGCAGATACGCAGTATTTT.

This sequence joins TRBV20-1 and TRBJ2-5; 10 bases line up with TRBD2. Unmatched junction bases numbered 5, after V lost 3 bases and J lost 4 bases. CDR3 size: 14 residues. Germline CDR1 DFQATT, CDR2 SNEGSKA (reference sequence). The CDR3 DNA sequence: TGCAGTGCTAGTGGCCTAGCGGGGGTAGAGACCCAGTACTTC. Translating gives CSASGLAGVETQYF.

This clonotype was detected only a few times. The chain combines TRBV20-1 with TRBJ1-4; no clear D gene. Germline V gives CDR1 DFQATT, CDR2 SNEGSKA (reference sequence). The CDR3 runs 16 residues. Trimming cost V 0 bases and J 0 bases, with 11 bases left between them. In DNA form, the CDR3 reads TGCAGTGCTAGAGATCGGGCAGCTGCAACTAATGAAAAACTGTTTTTT. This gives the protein CSARDRAAATNEKLFF.

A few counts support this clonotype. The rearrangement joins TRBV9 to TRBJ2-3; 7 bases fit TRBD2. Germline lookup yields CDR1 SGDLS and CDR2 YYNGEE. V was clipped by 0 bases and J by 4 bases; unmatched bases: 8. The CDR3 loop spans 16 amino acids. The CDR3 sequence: CASSVEGLPSPDTQYF. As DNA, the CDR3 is TGTGCCAGCAGCGTAGAGGGACTACCCAGTCCAGATACGCAGTATTTT.

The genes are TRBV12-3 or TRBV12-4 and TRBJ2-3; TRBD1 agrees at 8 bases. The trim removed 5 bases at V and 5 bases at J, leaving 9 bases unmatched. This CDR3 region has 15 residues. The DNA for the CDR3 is TGTGCCAGCAGTACCCACAGGGGGTCAGTAGATACGCAGTATTTT. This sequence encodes CASSTHRGSVDTQYF.

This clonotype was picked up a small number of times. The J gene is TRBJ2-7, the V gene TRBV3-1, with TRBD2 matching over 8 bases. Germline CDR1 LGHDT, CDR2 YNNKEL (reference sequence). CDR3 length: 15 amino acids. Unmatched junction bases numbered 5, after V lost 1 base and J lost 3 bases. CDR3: CASSQAGLVNYEQYF. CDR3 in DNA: TGTGCCAGCAGCCAAGCGGGACTAGTAAACTACGAGCAGTACTTC.

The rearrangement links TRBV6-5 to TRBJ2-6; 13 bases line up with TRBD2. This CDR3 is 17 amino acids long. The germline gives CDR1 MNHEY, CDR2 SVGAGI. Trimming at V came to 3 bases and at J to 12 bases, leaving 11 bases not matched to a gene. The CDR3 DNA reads TGTGCCAGCAGTTATTCGAAGGGTGGACTAGCGGGAGCCGTCCTGACTTTC. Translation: CASSYSKGGLAGAVLTF.

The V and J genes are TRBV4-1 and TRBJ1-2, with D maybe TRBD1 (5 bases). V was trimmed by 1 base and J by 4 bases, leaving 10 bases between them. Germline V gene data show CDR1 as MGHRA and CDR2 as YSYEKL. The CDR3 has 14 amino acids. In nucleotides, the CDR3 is TGCGCCAGCAGCCAAGGTCGGGGACTCTATGGCTACACCTTC. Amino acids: CASSQGRGLYGYTF.

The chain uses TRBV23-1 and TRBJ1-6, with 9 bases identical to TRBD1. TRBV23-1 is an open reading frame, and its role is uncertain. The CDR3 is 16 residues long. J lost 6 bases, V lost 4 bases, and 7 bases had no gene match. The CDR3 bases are TGCGCCAGCAGTCCTGGGACAGGGCTCCGTAATTCACCCCTCCACTTT. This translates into CASSPGTGLRNSPLHF.

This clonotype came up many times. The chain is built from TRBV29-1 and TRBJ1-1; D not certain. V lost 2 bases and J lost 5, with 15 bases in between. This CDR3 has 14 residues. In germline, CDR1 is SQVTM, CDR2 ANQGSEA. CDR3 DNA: TGCAGCGTTGAACCGCCCGCGAGGAAGACTGAAGCTTTCTTT. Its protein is CSVEPPARKTEAFF.

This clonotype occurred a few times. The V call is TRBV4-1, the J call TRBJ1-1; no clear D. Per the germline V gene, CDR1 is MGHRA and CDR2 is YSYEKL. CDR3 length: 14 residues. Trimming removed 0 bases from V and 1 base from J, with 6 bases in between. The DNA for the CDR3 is TGCGCCAGCAGCCAAGAACGGCAGAACACTGAAGCTTTCTTT. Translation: CASSQERQNTEAFF.

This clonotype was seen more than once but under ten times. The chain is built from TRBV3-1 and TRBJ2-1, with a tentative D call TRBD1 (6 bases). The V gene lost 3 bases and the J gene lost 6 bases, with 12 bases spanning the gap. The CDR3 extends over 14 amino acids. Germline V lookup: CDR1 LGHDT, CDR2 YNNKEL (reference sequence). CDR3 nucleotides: TGTGCCAGCAGCCAGTACTCCAGGGGCAATGAGCAGTTCTTC. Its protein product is CASSQYSRGNEQFF.

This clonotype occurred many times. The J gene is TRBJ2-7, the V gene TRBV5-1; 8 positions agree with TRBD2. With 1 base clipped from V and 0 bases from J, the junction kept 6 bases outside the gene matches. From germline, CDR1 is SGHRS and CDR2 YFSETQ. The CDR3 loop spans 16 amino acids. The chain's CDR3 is CASSLSAGENSYEQYF. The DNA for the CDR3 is TGCGCCAGCAGCTTGTCAGCGGGGGAGAACTCCTACGAGCAGTACTTC. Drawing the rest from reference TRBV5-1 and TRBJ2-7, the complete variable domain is KAGVTQTPRYLIKTRGQQVTLSCSPISGHRSVSWYQQTPGQGLQFLFEYFSETQRNKGNFPGRFSGRQFSNSRSEMNVSTLELGDSALYLCASSLSAGENSYEQYFGPGTRLTVT.

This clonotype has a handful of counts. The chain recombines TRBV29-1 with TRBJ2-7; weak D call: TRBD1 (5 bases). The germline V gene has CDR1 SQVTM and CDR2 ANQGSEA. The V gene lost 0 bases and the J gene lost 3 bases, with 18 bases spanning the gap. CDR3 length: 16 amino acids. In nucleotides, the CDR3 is TGCAGCGTTGAAGACCCAACTTTGGGGCTTGACTACGAGCAGTACTTC. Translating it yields CSVEDPTLGLDYEQYF.